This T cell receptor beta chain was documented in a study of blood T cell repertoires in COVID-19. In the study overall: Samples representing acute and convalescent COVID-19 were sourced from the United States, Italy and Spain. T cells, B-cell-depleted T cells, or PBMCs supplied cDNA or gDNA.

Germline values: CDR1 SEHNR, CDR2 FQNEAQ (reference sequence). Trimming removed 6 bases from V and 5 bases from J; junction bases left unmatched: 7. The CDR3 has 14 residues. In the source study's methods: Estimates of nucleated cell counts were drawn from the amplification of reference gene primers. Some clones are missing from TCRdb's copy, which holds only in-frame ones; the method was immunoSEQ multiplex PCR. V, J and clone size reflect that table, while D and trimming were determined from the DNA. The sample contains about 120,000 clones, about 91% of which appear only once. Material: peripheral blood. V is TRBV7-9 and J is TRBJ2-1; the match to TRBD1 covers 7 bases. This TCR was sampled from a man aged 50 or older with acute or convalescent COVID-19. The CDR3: CASRQGVENNEQFF. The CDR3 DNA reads TGTGCCAGCAGGCAGGGGGTAGAAAACAATGAGCAGTTCTTC.